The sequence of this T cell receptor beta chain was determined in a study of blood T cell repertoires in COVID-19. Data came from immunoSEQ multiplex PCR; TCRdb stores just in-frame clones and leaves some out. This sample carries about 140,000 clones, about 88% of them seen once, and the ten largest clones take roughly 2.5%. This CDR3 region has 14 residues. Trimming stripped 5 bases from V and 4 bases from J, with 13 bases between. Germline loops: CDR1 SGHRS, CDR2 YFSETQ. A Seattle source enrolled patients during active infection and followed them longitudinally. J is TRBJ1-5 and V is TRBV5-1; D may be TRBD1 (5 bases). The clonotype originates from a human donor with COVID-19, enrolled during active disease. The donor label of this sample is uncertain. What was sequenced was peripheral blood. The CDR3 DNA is TGCGCCAGCAGGAAGGAGGGGTGGAATCAGCCCCAGCATTTT. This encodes CASRKEGWNQPQHF.